Listed here are 28 T cell receptor beta chains from one sample, sequenced in a study of beta chain features in type 1 diabetes. Antigens for these TCRs are unknown. Investigators reverse transcribed all isolated RNA, so they sequenced expressed TCRB transcripts. The assay was immunoSEQ multiplex PCR, and TCRdb's table has in-frame clones only and misses some. This sample has roughly 38,000 clones, with approximately 61% found just once. Overall study results and limits: Among all four CD4+ subsets, Type 1 diabetes patients had TCRB CDR3s that were moderately but significantly shorter.

Material: Tregs from blood. Receptor source: a man aged 25 to 40 with type 1 diabetes. Some clones in this sample may be carry-over from other donors' samples.

This clone was counted between two and nine times. Written as DNA, the CDR3 is TGCGCCAGCAGTACTAGCGGGGGACAAGAGACCCAGTACTTC. Translation: CASSTSGGQETQYF. The V gene is TRBV10-1, the J gene TRBJ2-5; 11 positions match TRBD2. The CDR3 has 14 residues. Germline CDR1 is WNHNN and CDR2 is SYGVQD (reference sequence). Trimming removed 5 bases from V and 2 bases from J; junction bases left unmatched: 1.

J is TRBJ2-1 and V is TRBV7-3, with unresolved D. The V gene's germline CDR1 is SGHTA and CDR2 FQGTGA. Trimming shortened V by 0 bases and J by 8 bases, and 8 bases separated the two germline ends. This CDR3 has 13 amino acids. CDR3 residues: CASSLTASHEQFF. Here the CDR3 DNA reads TGTGCCAGCAGCTTAACGGCTAGTCATGAGCAGTTCTTC.

The chain couples TRBV2 to TRBJ1-5; possibly TRBD1 for D (6 bases). The CDR3 consists of 15 residues. The V gene's germline CDR1 is SNHLY and CDR2 FYNNEI. Trimming took 5 bases from V and 0 from J, leaving 11 bases between them. The CDR3 here is CASSTGSYSNQPQHF. CDR3 nucleotide sequence: TGTGCCAGCAGTACAGGGTCTTATAGCAATCAGCCCCAGCATTTT.

The CDR3 DNA is TGTGCCAGCAGTGAATGGGGGGGGACAGGGACAACGAGATACACCTTC. Its translation: CASSEWGGTGTTRYTF. The chain employs TRBV25-1 and TRBJ1-2; 9 bases are shared with TRBD1. With V trimmed by 1 base and J by 11 bases, 14 bases remained unmatched. This CDR3 is 16 amino acids long. Germline V gene data show CDR1 as MGHDK and CDR2 as SYGVNS.

The V and J genes are TRBV7-3 and TRBJ2-1, with 7 bases fitting TRBD1. There are 14 residues in the CDR3. The germline gives CDR1 SGHTA, CDR2 FQGTGA. V shed 5 bases, J shed 9 bases, and the junction held 10 bases outside the gene matches. The DNA for the CDR3 is TGTGCCAGCAGCCAAGACAGGGATCAGGGTGAGCAGTTCTTC. Translating gives CASSQDRDQGEQFF.

By sample share, this clone is medium-sized. The chain carries TRBV12-5 and TRBJ2-2, with D hard to call. Germline V gene data show CDR1 as LGHNT and CDR2 as FRNRAP. V gave up 7 bases and J gave up 6 bases, with 9 bases separating them. The CDR3 runs to 12 residues. In DNA, the CDR3 is TGTGCTAGTGCCGTTTCGGCCGGGGAGCTGTTTTTT. Its protein is CASAVSAGELFF.

The chain is built from TRBV18 and TRBJ2-3, with 7 bases aligning to TRBD1. The CDR3 totals 16 residues. With V trimmed by 6 bases and J by 10 bases, 19 bases remained unmatched. Germline CDR1 reads KGHSH; CDR2 reads LQKENI. CDR3 bases: TGTGCCAGCTCCGGAGAAGGGGACAGAGCCTCTAATGCGCAGTATTTT. Translated: CASSGEGDRASNAQYF.

V and J are TRBV2 and TRBJ2-1, with TRBD1 matching over 9 bases. This CDR3 has 13 residues. V lost 6 bases and J lost 9; bases outside the gene matches: 6. The V gene's germline CDR1 is SNHLY and CDR2 FYNNEI. The CDR3 spells CASRRQGGSEQFF. CDR3 nucleotide sequence: TGTGCCAGCAGGCGACAGGGGGGAAGTGAGCAGTTCTTC.

This chain connects TRBV6-5 to TRBJ1-5; tentatively, D is TRBD1 (5 bases). There are 16 residues in the CDR3. V shed 4 bases and J shed 6 bases, with 19 bases lying between them. Germline CDR1 MNHEY, CDR2 SVGAGI. The CDR3 spells CASSSQGDFALQPQHF. The CDR3 coding sequence is TGTGCCAGCAGTTCTCAAGGGGATTTCGCTCTTCAGCCCCAGCATTTT.

This chain connects TRBV18 to TRBJ2-5; a possible D gene is TRBD2 (5 bases). Judging by the DNA end, TRBJ2-7 fits better; the J call may be wrong. The CDR3 is 14 residues long. Germline V lookup: CDR1 KGHSH, CDR2 LQKENI. CDR3 sequence: CASSPSRRSYEQYF. Here the CDR3 DNA reads TGTGCCAGCTCACCATCGAGGAGGAGCTACGAGCAGTACTTC.

This clone was picked up a small number of times. The rearrangement joins TRBV29-1 to TRBJ2-7; a weak D match, TRBD2 (5 bases). The V end lost 0 bases, the J end lost 6 bases, and 12 bases lay between the germline ends. Per germline, CDR1 SQVTM and CDR2 ANQGSEA. The CDR3 spans 13 residues. CDR3 in DNA: TGCAGCGTTGAAGACCAGACCCGGGGCGAGCAGTACTTC. It is translated as CSVEDQTRGEQYF.

This clone was counted between two and nine times. The V call is TRBV19, the J call TRBJ1-5; no clear D gene. Trimming stripped 5 bases from V and 8 bases from J, with 10 bases between. The CDR3 spans 12 residues. In germline, CDR1 is LNHDA, CDR2 SQIVND (reference sequence). The CDR3 nucleotides read TGTGCCAGTAGTGGGCGTTGGGAGCCCCAGCATTTT. Protein: CASSGRWEPQHF.

The table lists this clone with a few counts. The chain links TRBV6-1 to TRBJ2-7, with D maybe TRBD2 (6 bases). The V gene lost 6 bases and the J gene lost 4 bases, with 19 bases spanning the gap. The CDR3 runs to 15 residues. Looked up from germline, CDR1 is MNHNS and CDR2 is SASEGT. Here the CDR3 DNA reads TGTGCCAGCAGATCCCTCGGGCGGGGCGCTTACGAGCAGTACTTC. It is translated as CASRSLGRGAYEQYF.

The J gene is TRBJ2-1, the V gene TRBV7-2; TRBD2 matches at 11 bases. The length of the CDR3 is 15 residues. In germline, CDR1 is SGHTA, CDR2 FQGNSA. J gave up 9 bases and V 1 base, and 5 bases lay outside the gene matches. The CDR3 loop reads CASSLGLAGFGEQFF. DNA for the CDR3: TGTGCCAGCAGCTTAGGACTAGCGGGGTTTGGTGAGCAGTTCTTC.

The chain's CDR3 is CASSPTSGGIGELFF. CDR3 in DNA: TGTGCCAGCAGCCCTACTAGCGGGGGGATCGGGGAGCTGTTTTTT. V usage is TRBV4-2 and J usage is TRBJ2-2, with 12 bases fitting TRBD2. Germline CDR1 and CDR2: LGHNA and YNFKEQ. The CDR3 consists of 15 residues. The trim removed 4 bases at V and 7 bases at J, leaving 4 bases unmatched.

This chain joins TRBV4-1 and TRBJ1-2; no clear D gene. The CDR3 has 16 residues. Germline V lookup: CDR1 MGHRA, CDR2 YSYEKL. Trimming pared 4 bases from V and 5 bases from J, leaving 20 bases between. The CDR3 bases are TGCGCCAGCAGCCCAGGTATCAGAACCCGGCAGTATGGCTACACCTTC. Its translation is CASSPGIRTRQYGYTF.

The chain links TRBV25-1 to TRBJ1-2; TRBD1 agrees at 9 bases. Trimming took 9 bases from V and 5 from J; bases not matched to a gene: 4. This CDR3 spans 12 amino acids. The germline gives CDR1 MGHDK, CDR2 SYGVNS. The CDR3 DNA is TGTGCCAGTTCCGGGACAGGGTATGGCTACACCTTC. This encodes CASSGTGYGYTF.

J is TRBJ1-6 and V is TRBV6-5, with a possible D match to TRBD1 (6 bases). The V and J ends lost 0 bases and 8 bases respectively, with 8 bases between them. CDR3 size: 14 residues. Germline V CDR1 and CDR2: MNHEY, SVGAGI. The DNA for the CDR3 is TGTGCCAGCAGTTACTCAAAGGGGGATTCACCCCTCCACTTT. Its translation is CASSYSKGDSPLHF.

This chain joins TRBV6-1 and TRBJ1-1; D gene uncertain. Germline CDR1 and CDR2: MNHNS and SASEGT. The CDR3 has 15 amino acids. Between the trimmed V and J ends, which lost 7 bases and 4 bases, there was a span of 19 bases. This chain's CDR3 is CASNLAFPTSTEAFF. The CDR3, as DNA: TGTGCCAGCAACCTCGCCTTTCCTACGAGCACTGAAGCTTTCTTT.

The chain carries TRBV6-6 and TRBJ2-7; 11 bases match TRBD1. This CDR3 has 16 residues. The V gene end was trimmed by 0 bases and the J gene end by 0 bases; junction bases not matched to a gene: 1. The V gene's germline CDR1 is MNHNY and CDR2 SVGAGI (reference sequence). CDR3 nucleotides: TGTGCCAGCAGTTACTCGGGACAGGGGGACTCCTACGAGCAGTACTTC. As protein: CASSYSGQGDSYEQYF.

The chain employs TRBV19 and TRBJ2-3; 9 positions agree with TRBD1. The germline gives CDR1 LNHDA, CDR2 SQIVND (reference sequence). The CDR3 consists of 16 residues. Germline trimming cut 4 bases from V and 5 bases from J; bases unmatched to any gene: 10. In DNA form, the CDR3 reads TGTGCCAGTAGTAGGACAAGGACAGGGGACGTAGATACGCAGTATTTT. It translates to CASSRTRTGDVDTQYF.

This clone was recorded only once. V and J are TRBV5-1 and TRBJ2-5, with D perhaps matching TRBD1 (6 bases). The germline V gene encodes CDR1 SGHRS and CDR2 YFSETQ. The CDR3 runs to 14 residues. Trimming removed 2 bases at V and 4 bases at J, with 12 bases between. In DNA, the CDR3 is TGCGCCAGCAGCTTCGCATCAGGGGCAGAGACCCAGTACTTC. It yields the protein CASSFASGAETQYF.

The chain combines TRBV10-3 with TRBJ2-7; 11 bases agree with TRBD1. Germline-derived CDR1 and CDR2 are ENHRY and SYGVKD. V shed 4 bases and J 3 bases; nucleotides not matched to a gene: 5. The CDR3 extends over 15 amino acids. CDR3 nucleotide sequence: TGTGCCATCAGTGTCCCCGGGACAGGGGGCTACGAGCAGTACTTC. Translated, it gives CAISVPGTGGYEQYF.

The gene calls are TRBV5-1 and TRBJ1-6; tentatively, D is TRBD1 (5 bases). Trimming left V 4 bases short and J 7 bases short, with 9 bases between. CDR1 SGHRS and CDR2 YFSETQ come from the germline V gene. The CDR3 extends over 13 amino acids. The chain's CDR3 is CASSQGLNSPLHF. Here the CDR3 DNA reads TGCGCCAGCAGCCAGGGACTCAATTCACCCCTCCACTTT.

The sample holds one count of this clone. J is TRBJ1-2 and V is TRBV28, with D possibly being TRBD1 (5 bases). Germline CDR1 is MDHEN and CDR2 is SYDVKM. The CDR3 totals 12 residues. V gave up 8 bases and J gave up 4 bases, with 11 bases separating them. In DNA, the CDR3 is TGTGCCAGCCAGACAGTTCGCTATGGCTACACCTTC. Its translation: CASQTVRYGYTF.

The chain employs TRBV29-1 and TRBJ1-2; a weak D match, TRBD1 (6 bases). V was shortened by 7 bases and J by 4 bases, with 10 bases between the two germline ends. Germline-derived CDR1 and CDR2 are SQVTM and ANQGSEA. This CDR3 is 11 amino acids long. The CDR3 protein is CSARDTYGYTF. CDR3 coding DNA: TGCAGCGCCAGGGACACCTATGGCTACACCTTC.

The chain uses TRBV19 and TRBJ2-1; 12 bases align to TRBD2. V gave up 7 bases and J gave up 8 bases; unmatched junction bases: 9. The CDR3 is made up of 15 amino acids. CDR1 and CDR2 from the germline V gene are LNHDA and SQIVND (reference sequence). The CDR3 loop reads CASKRTSGAVYEQFF. As DNA, the CDR3 is TGTGCCAGTAAACGGACTAGCGGGGCCGTATATGAGCAGTTCTTC.

This chain connects TRBV7-2 to TRBJ2-7; 7 nucleotides agree with TRBD1. This CDR3 is 14 amino acids long. After removal of 5 bases from V and 4 bases from J, the junction contained 8 bases not matched to a gene. Germline V CDR1 and CDR2: SGHTA, FQGNSA. The CDR3 sequence: CASSRTGDWYEQYF. CDR3 bases: TGTGCCAGCAGCCGAACAGGGGATTGGTACGAGCAGTACTTC.